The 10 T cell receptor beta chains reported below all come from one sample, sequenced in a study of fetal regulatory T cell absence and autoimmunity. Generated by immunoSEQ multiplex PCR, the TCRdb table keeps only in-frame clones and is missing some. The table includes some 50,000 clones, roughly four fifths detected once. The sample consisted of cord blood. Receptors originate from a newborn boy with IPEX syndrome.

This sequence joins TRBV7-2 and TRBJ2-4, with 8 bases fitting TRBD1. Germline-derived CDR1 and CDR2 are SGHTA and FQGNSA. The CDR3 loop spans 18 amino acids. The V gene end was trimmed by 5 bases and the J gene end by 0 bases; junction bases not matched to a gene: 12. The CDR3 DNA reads TGTGCCAGCAGCCCCCGGGACTGGCAGGGGGCAGCCAAAAACATTCAGTACTTC. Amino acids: CASSPRDWQGAAKNIQYF.

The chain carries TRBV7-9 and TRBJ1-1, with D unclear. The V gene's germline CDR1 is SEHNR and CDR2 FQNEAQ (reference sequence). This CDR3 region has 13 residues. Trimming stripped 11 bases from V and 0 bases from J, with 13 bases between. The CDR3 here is CAAKRRLNTEAFF. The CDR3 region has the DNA TGTGCCGCGAAAAGAAGACTGAACACTGAAGCTTTCTTT.

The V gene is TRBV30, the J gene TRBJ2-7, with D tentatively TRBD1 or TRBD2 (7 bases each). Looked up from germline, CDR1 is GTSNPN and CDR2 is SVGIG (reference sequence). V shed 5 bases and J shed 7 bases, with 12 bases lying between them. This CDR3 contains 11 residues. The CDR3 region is CAWGRGREQYF. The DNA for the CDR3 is TGTGCCTGGGGGAGGGGGCGTGAGCAGTACTTC.

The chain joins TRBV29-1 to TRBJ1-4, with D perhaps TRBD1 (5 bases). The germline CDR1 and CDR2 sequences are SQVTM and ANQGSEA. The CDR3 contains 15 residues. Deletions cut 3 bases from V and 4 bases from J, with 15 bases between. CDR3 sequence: CSVDMWGDCNEKLFF. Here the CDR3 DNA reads TGCAGCGTTGATATGTGGGGGGACTGTAATGAAAAACTGTTTTTT.

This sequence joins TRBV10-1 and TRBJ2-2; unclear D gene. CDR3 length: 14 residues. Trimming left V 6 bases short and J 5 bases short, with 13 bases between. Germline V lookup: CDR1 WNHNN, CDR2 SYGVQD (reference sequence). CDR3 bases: TGCGCCAGCAGCAAAGGTGGAGCTACCGGGGAGCTGTTTTTT. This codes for CASSKGGATGELFF.

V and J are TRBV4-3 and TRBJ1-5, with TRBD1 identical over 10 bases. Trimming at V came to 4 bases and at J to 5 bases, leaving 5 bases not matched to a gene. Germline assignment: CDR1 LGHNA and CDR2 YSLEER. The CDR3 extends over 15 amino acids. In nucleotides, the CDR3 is TGCGCCAGCAGCCGAGACAGGGGGCGAGATCAGCCCCAGCATTTT. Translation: CASSRDRGRDQPQHF.

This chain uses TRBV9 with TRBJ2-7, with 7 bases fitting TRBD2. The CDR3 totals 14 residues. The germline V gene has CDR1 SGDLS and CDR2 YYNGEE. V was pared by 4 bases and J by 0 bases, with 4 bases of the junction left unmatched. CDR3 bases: TGTGCCAGCAGCCCGCGGGGGACCTCCTACGAGCAGTACTTC. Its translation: CASSPRGTSYEQYF.

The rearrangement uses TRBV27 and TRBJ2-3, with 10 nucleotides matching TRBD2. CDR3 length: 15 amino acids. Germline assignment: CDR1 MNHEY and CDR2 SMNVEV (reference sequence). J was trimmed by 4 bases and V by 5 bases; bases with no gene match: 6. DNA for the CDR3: TGTGCCAGCAGTCCGCTAGCGGGAGAGTCAGATACGCAGTATTTT. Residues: CASSPLAGESDTQYF.

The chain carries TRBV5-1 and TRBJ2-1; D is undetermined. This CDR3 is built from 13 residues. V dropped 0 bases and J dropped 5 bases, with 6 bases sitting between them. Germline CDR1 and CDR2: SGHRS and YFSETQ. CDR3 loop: CASSLATDNEQFF. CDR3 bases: TGCGCCAGCAGCTTGGCAACAGACAATGAGCAGTTCTTC.

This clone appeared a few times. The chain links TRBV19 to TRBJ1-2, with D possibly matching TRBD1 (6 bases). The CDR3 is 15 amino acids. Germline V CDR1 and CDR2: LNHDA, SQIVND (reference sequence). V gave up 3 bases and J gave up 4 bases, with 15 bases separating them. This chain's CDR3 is CASSIGGARSYGYTF. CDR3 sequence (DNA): TGTGCCAGTAGTATCGGGGGGGCCCGTTCCTATGGCTACACCTTC. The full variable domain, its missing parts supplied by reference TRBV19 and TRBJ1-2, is DGGITQSPKYLFRKEGQNVTLSCEQNLNHDAMYWYRQDPGQGLRLIYYSQIVNDFQKGDIAEGYSVSREKKESFPLTVTSAQKNPTAFYLCASSIGGARSYGYTFGSGTRLTVV.